This T cell receptor (beta chain) is drawn from a study of T cell responses to AZD1222 COVID-19 vaccine. Study-wide findings and caveats: Researchers report vaccine-associated CD4 TCRs spanning spike, with dominance at 160-218 and 743-854. Sampled repertoires all dated from after the peak T cell response. Reportedly, nearly half of unique spike TCRs recognized epitopes outside B.1.351/B.1.1.7 mutations.

Assay used: immunoSEQ multiplex PCR; TCRdb lists only in-frame clones, some missing. There are 70,000 to 90,000 clones in the sample; 75% to 90% occur only once, and around an eighth lies in the top ten. Both about-4-week and about-12-week second-dose recipients were combined. On this clone: As yet, its antigen is unknown.

This sequence originates from an adult who received the AZD1222 COVID-19 vaccine. The sequencing used peripheral blood, collected 28 days after the second AZD1222 dose.

CDR3 DNA sequence: TGTGCCAGCAGATATCCGGGACAGGGGGAAAAACTGTTTTTT. Its translation is CASRYPGQGEKLFF. V usage is TRBV28 and J usage is TRBJ1-4; 10 bases fit TRBD1. Germline CDR1 reads MDHEN; CDR2 reads SYDVKM. The CDR3 is 14 residues long. The V segment lost 6 bases and the J segment 8 bases; nucleotides outside the gene matches: 6.